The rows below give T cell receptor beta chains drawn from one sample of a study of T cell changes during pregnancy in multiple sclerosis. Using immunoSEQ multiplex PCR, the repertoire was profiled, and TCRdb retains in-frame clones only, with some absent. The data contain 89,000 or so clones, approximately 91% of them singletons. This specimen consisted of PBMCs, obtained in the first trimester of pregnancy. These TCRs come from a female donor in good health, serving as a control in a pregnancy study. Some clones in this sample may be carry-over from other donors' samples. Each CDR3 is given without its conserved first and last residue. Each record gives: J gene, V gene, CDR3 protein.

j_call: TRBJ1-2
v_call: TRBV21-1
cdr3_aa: ASSTKIPHYSSRVGCGYT

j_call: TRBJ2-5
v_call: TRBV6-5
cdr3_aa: ASRPGQGPQETQY

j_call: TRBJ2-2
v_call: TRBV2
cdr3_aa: ASSEGTRNTGELF

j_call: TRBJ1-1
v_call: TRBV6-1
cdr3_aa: ASATGSGNTEAF

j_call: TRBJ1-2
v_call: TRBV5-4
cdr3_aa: ASSLGGPLNYGYT

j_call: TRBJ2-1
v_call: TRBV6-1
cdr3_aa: ASFHPGYNEQF

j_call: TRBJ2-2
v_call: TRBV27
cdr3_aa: ASSFGTANTGELF

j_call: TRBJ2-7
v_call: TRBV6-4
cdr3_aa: ASRGDRGLYEQY

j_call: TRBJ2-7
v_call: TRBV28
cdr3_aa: ASSETSGYEQY

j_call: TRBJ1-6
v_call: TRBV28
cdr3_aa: ASILKNSYNSPLH

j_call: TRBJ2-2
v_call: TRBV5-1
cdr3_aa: ASSLARGYGTGELF

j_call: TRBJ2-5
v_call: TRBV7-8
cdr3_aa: ASSLRRERETQY

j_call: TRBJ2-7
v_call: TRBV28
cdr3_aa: ASSLNGGSRYEQY

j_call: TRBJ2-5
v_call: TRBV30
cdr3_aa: AWSARPREGKQETQY

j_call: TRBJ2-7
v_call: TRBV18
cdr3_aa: ASSLTPGQGPSYEQY

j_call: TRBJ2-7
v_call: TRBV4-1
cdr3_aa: ASSQGVSGGGYEQY

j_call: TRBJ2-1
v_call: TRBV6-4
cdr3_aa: ASSPLVGGSYNEQF

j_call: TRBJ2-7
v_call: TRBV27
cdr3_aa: ASSPSGLSSYEQY

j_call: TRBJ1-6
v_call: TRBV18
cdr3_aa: ASSPLGQGSSPLH

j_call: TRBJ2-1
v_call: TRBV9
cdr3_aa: ASSVDYRNNEQF

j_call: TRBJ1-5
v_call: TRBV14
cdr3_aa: ASSQGGDGQPQH

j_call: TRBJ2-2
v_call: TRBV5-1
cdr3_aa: ASTWGQGAGELF

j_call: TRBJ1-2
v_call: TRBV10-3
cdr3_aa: AIDRGDGYT

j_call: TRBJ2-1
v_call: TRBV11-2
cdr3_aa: ASSLVTGRGDEQF

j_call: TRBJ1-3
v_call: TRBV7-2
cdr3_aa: ASSPTAGLDGNTIY